This record covers a single T cell receptor beta chain. Germline trimming cut 2 bases from V and 6 bases from J; bases unmatched to any gene: 6. The CDR3 totals 13 residues. Looked up from germline, CDR1 is SQVTM and CDR2 is ANQGSEA. The sample belongs to a study of blood T cell repertoires in COVID-19. Data came from immunoSEQ multiplex PCR; TCRdb stores just in-frame clones and leaves some out. The table includes 160,000 or so clones, approximately 80% detected once. The receptor was isolated from a man over 45 who had recovered from COVID-19. The sequenced material came from PBMCs or T cells enriched from blood (not recorded which). V gene TRBV29-1 combines with J gene TRBJ1-2; 7 nucleotides agree with TRBD1. CDR3 DNA: TGCAGCGTTGAATCACGACAGGGTGATGGCTACACCTTC. The encoded protein is CSVESRQGDGYTF.